One and the same sample provided the 18 T cell receptor beta chains below, sequenced in a study of T cells in Graves' hyperthyroidism and ophthalmopathy. It was RNA transcripts that yielded the amplified TCR beta CDR3 regions. HTBI primers drove first-round RT-PCR of the TCR CDR3. In TCRdb, the multiplex PCR reads were re-called with MiXCR into one record per CDR3 protein. This sample has around 340,000 distinct CDR3 sequences, with over 15% found just once. Sequencing input: blood. These TCRs come from a woman aged 50 to 65 with Graves' hyperthyroidism.

The chain uses TRBV6-9 and TRBJ1-3; unclear D gene. Germline V gene sequence: CDR1 MNHGY, CDR2 SVAAGI. V was pared by 3 bases and J by 4 bases, with 7 bases between. The CDR3 is made up of 13 amino acids. The CDR3 coding sequence is TGTGCCAGCAGTTACGCAGACGGAAACACCATATATTTT. Translation gives CASSYADGNTIYF.

This clonotype was observed at least ten times. The genes are TRBV30 and TRBJ1-5; D is undetermined. Per germline, CDR1 GTSNPN and CDR2 SVGIG (reference sequence). This CDR3 has 13 residues. Trimming pared 2 bases from V and 3 bases from J, leaving 8 bases between. DNA for the CDR3: TGTGCCTGGAGTTTTGGGTACAATCAGCCCCAGCATTTT. It encodes CAWSFGYNQPQHF.

This clonotype was detected ten times or more. The chain employs TRBV3-1 and TRBJ2-5; 9 bases fit TRBD2. This CDR3 comprises 14 residues. Germline CDR1 and CDR2: LGHDT and YNNKEL (reference sequence). J was trimmed by 4 bases and V by 5 bases; bases with no gene match: 5. In nucleotides, the CDR3 is TGTGCCAGCAGCGCTCTAGCGGGGCGAGAGACCCAGTACTTC. Translating it yields CASSALAGRETQYF.

V gene TRBV4-1 combines with J gene TRBJ2-1; 7 bases map to TRBD2. The CDR3 is 17 amino acids. Germline assignment: CDR1 MGHRA and CDR2 YSYEKL. V lost 0 bases and J lost 0; bases outside the gene matches: 5. The CDR3 loop reads CASSQDWRGSSYNEQFF. DNA of the CDR3: TGCGCCAGCAGCCAAGATTGGCGCGGGAGCTCCTACAATGAGCAGTTCTTC.

This clonotype was counted ten times or more. The chain has TRBV30 and TRBJ1-4; D gene uncertain. Germline values: CDR1 GTSNPN, CDR2 SVGIG (reference sequence). Trimming stripped 5 bases from V and 8 bases from J, with 9 bases between. This CDR3 region has 11 residues. Written as DNA, the CDR3 is TGTGCCTGGGCCATGGACGAAAAACTGTTTTTT. Its translation is CAWAMDEKLFF. Full variable domain (rest looked up from reference TRBV30 and TRBJ1-4): SQTIHQWPATLVQPVGSPLSLECTVEGTSNPNLYWYRQAAGRGLQLLFYSVGIGQISSEVPQNLSASRPQDRQFILSSKKLLLSDSGFYLCAWAMDEKLFFGSGTQLSVL.

The chain links TRBV12-3 or TRBV12-4 to TRBJ2-5; 7 bases match TRBD1. Germline trimming cut 7 bases from V and 3 bases from J; bases unmatched to any gene: 5. The CDR3 totals 13 residues. The CDR3, as DNA: TGTGCCAGCAAAGATACAGGGGAAGAGACCCAGTACTTC. Protein product: CASKDTGEETQYF.

The genes are TRBV11-3 and TRBJ1-1, with D hard to call. The V end was cut by 3 bases, the J end by 4 bases, with 9 bases between. The CDR3 is made up of 13 amino acids. Germline CDR1 and CDR2: SGHNT and YENEEA. The DNA for the CDR3 is TGTGCCAGCAGCTTGGGGTGGGTCACTGAAGCTTTCTTT. It translates to CASSLGWVTEAFF.

In this sample, this clonotype turned up a few times. The chain has TRBV4-1 and TRBJ2-3; TRBD2 aligns across 7 bases. Germline V gives CDR1 MGHRA, CDR2 YSYEKL. The CDR3 extends over 13 amino acids. Losses at the gene ends were 4 bases for V and 5 bases for J; bases not matched to a gene: 3. The CDR3 protein is CASSPWEGDTQYF. In nucleotides, the CDR3 is TGCGCCAGCAGCCCTTGGGAGGGAGATACGCAGTATTTT.

The sample holds many counts of this clonotype. J is TRBJ2-1 and V is TRBV6-1; TRBD2 matches 13 bases. The CDR3 loop spans 19 amino acids. J was trimmed by 0 bases and V by 6 bases; bases with no gene match: 11. Germline CDR1 MNHNS, CDR2 SASEGT. The CDR3 loop reads CASSGTGLAGVGSYNEQFF. CDR3 nucleotide sequence: TGTGCCAGCAGCGGTACCGGACTAGCGGGAGTTGGCTCCTACAATGAGCAGTTCTTC.

This clonotype was seen many times. This chain connects TRBV28 to TRBJ2-2; unclear D gene. Germline V gene sequence: CDR1 MDHEN, CDR2 SYDVKM. The CDR3 has 13 residues. The V gene lost 3 bases and the J gene lost 8 bases, with 10 bases spanning the gap. Written as DNA, the CDR3 is TGTGCCAGCAGTTTCGGACCAAGGGGGGAGCTGTTTTTT. It specifies CASSFGPRGELFF.

This clonotype appeared many times. The rearrangement links TRBV7-9 to TRBJ2-1; TRBD2 matches at 8 bases. CDR3 size: 15 residues. Trimming at V came to 1 base and at J to 8 bases, leaving 7 bases not matched to a gene. Germline values: CDR1 SEHNR, CDR2 FQNEAQ (reference sequence). The CDR3 loop is CASSLVAETSDEQFF. In DNA form, the CDR3 reads TGTGCCAGCAGCTTAGTAGCCGAGACTAGCGATGAGCAGTTCTTC.

The chain links TRBV12-3 or TRBV12-4 to TRBJ2-3, with 10 bases lining up with TRBD2. The CDR3 runs 15 residues. With V trimmed by 10 bases and J by 4 bases, 11 bases remained unmatched. The CDR3 reads CATQSPSGGPDTQYF. CDR3 sequence (DNA): TGTGCCACTCAATCCCCTAGCGGGGGCCCAGATACGCAGTATTTT.

This clonotype has more than one count but fewer than ten. The chain combines TRBV6-1 with TRBJ2-1; D unclear. CDR3 size: 16 residues. Per germline, CDR1 MNHNS and CDR2 SASEGT. The V end lost 3 bases, the J end lost 0 bases, and 12 bases lay between the germline ends. The CDR3 nucleotides are TGTGCCAGCAGTGACCACTCAGTTAGCTCCTACAATGAGCAGTTCTTC. Translated, it gives CASSDHSVSSYNEQFF.

The chain links TRBV6-1 to TRBJ2-3; D gene unclear. V was pared by 5 bases and J by 1 base, with 10 bases between. Germline CDR1 MNHNS, CDR2 SASEGT. The length of the CDR3 is 14 residues. The CDR3 reads CASSRDARTDTQYF. CDR3 coding DNA: TGTGCCAGCAGTCGTGACGCCCGCACAGATACGCAGTATTTT.

This chain uses TRBV18 with TRBJ2-5; a weak D match, TRBD2 (6 bases). Trimming shortened V by 2 bases and J by 1 base, and 14 bases separated the two germline ends. Germline V gene sequence: CDR1 KGHSH, CDR2 LQKENI. The CDR3 has 16 residues. The CDR3 loop reads CASSPIGPGVQETQYF. CDR3 nucleotides: TGTGCCAGCTCACCAATCGGTCCGGGGGTCCAAGAGACCCAGTACTTC.

This clonotype has a count of ten or more. The rearrangement joins TRBV6-4 to TRBJ1-2, with D unclear. V dropped 2 bases and J dropped 7 bases, with 11 bases sitting between them. The CDR3 totals 13 residues. In germline, CDR1 is MRHNA, CDR2 SNTAGT. CDR3 sequence: CASSDAGGGGYTF. Here the CDR3 DNA reads TGTGCCAGCAGTGACGCAGGTGGAGGTGGCTACACCTTC.

The CDR3 sequence is CSARGPVTDTQYF. DNA of the CDR3: TGCAGTGCTAGAGGGCCCGTGACAGATACGCAGTATTTT. The chain employs TRBV20-1 and TRBJ2-3; D remains ambiguous. V was cut by 1 base and J by 3 bases, with 8 bases left in between. Germline lookup yields CDR1 DFQATT and CDR2 SNEGSKA (reference sequence). CDR3 length: 13 amino acids.

The chain combines TRBV4-1 with TRBJ1-4, with unresolved D. Germline lookup yields CDR1 MGHRA and CDR2 YSYEKL. V lost 1 base, J lost 0 bases, and 6 bases lay in between. CDR3 length: 15 amino acids. This chain's CDR3 is CASSQGESTNEKLFF. CDR3 bases: TGCGCCAGCAGCCAAGGGGAATCAACTAATGAAAAACTGTTTTTT.